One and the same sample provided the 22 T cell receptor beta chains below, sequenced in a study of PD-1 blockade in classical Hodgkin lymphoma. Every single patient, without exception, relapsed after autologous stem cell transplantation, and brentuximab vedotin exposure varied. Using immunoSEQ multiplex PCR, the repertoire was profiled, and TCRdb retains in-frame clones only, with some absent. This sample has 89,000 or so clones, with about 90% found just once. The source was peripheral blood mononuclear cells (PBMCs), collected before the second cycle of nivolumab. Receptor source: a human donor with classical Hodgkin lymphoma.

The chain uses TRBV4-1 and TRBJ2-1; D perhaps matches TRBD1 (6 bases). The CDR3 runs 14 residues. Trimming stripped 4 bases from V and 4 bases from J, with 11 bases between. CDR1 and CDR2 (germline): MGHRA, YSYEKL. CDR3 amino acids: CASSRLGQYNEQFF. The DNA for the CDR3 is TGCGCCAGCAGCCGTCTCGGACAGTACAATGAGCAGTTCTTC.

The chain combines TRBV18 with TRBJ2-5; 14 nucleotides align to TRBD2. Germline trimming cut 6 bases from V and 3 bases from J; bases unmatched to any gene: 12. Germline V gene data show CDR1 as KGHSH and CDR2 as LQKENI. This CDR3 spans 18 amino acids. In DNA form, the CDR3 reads TGTGCCAGCTCTCCCTCGGGACTAGCGGGAGTGGTTGAAGAGACCCAGTACTTC. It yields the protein CASSPSGLAGVVEETQYF.

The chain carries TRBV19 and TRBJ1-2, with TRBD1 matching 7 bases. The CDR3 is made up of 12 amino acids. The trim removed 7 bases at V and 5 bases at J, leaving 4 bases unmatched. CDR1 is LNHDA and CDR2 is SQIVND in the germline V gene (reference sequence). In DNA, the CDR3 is TGTGCCAGTAACTCCAGGGGGTATGGCTACACCTTC. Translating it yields CASNSRGYGYTF.

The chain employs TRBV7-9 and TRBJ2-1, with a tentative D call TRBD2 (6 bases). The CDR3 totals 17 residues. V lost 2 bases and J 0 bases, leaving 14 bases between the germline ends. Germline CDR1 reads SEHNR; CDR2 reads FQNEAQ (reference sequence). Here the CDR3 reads CASSLSGGRHSYNEQFF. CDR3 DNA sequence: TGTGCCAGCAGCTTATCTGGGGGGAGACACTCCTACAATGAGCAGTTCTTC.

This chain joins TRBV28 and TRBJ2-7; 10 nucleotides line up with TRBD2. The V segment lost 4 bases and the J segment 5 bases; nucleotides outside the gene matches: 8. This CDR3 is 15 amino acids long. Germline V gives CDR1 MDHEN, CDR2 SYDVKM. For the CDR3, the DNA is TGTGCCAGCAGTTCAACGGGACTAGCGTTCCACGAGCAGTACTTC. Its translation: CASSSTGLAFHEQYF.

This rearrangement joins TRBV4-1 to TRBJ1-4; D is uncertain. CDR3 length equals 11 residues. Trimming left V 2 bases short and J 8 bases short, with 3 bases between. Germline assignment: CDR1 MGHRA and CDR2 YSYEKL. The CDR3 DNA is TGCGCCAGCAGCCAATTCGAAAAACTGTTTTTT. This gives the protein CASSQFEKLFF.

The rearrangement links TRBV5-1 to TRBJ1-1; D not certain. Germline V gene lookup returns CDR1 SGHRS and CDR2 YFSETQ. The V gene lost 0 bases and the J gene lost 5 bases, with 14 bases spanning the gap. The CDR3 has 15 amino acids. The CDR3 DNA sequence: TGCGCCAGCAGCTTGGAACGGAGCAGAGGGACTGAAGCTTTCTTT. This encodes CASSLERSRGTEAFF.

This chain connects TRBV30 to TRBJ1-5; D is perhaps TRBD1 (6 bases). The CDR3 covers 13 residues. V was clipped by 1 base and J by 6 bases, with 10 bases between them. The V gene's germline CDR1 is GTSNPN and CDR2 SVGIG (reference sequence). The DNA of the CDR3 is TGTGCCTGGAGTGAACAGGGTACTCAGCCCCAGCATTTT. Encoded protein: CAWSEQGTQPQHF.

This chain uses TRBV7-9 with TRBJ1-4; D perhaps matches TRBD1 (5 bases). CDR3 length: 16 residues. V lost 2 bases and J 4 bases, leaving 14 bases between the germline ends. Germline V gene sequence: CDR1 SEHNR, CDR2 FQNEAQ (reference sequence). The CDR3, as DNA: TGTGCCAGCAGCTTAACGTCGGGCAGGGATAATGAAAAACTGTTTTTT. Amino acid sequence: CASSLTSGRDNEKLFF.

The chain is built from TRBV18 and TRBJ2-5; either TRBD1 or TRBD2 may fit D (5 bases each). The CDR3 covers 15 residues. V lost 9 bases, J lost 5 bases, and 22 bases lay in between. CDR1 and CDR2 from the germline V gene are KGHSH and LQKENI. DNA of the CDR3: TGTGCCAGTACACTCCCGGGACCCCCGATGGAGACCCAGTACTTC. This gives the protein CASTLPGPPMETQYF. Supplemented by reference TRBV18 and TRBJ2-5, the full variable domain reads NAGVMQNPRHLVRRRGQEARLRCSPMKGHSHVYWYRQLPEEGLKFMVYLQKENIIDESGMPKERFSAEFPKEGPSILRIQQVVRGDSAAYFCASTLPGPPMETQYFGPGTRLLVL.

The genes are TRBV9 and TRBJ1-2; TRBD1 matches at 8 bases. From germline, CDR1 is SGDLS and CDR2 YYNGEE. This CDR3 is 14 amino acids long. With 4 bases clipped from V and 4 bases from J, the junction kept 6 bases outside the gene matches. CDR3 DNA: TGTGCCAGCAGCCCCCGGACAGGGATCTATGGCTACACCTTC. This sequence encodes CASSPRTGIYGYTF.

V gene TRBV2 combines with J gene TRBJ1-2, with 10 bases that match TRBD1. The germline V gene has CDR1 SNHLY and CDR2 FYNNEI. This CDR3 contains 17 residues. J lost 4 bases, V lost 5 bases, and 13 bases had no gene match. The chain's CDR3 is CASSLPGGDRGPYGYTF. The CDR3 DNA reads TGTGCCAGCAGTCTCCCGGGGGGGGACAGGGGCCCCTATGGCTACACCTTC.

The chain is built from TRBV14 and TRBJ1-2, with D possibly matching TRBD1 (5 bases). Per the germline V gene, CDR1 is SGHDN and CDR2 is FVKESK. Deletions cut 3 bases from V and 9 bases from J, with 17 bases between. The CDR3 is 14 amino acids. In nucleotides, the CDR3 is TGTGCCAGCAGCCAGGTGGGACCATCGAGGCGCTACACCTTC. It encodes CASSQVGPSRRYTF.

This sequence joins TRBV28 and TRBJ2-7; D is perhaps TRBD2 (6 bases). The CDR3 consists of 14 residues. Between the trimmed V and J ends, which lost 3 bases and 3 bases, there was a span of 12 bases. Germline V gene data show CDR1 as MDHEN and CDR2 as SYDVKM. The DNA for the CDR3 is TGTGCCAGCAGTTTGGGAGGAGAGAGCTACGAGCAGTACTTC. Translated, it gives CASSLGGESYEQYF. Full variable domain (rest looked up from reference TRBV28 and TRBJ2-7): DVKVTQSSRYLVKRTGEKVFLECVQDMDHENMFWYRQDPGLGLRLIYFSYDVKMKEKGDIPEGYSVSREKKERFSLILESASTNQTSMYLCASSLGGESYEQYFGPGTRLTVT.

The CDR3 DNA reads as TGTGCCTGGAGTGTACGAAGCGGGTTCTACGAGCAGTACTTC. This sequence encodes CAWSVRSGFYEQYF. The chain is built from TRBV30 and TRBJ2-7; possible D gene TRBD2, 6 bases. Between the trimmed V and J ends, which lost 0 bases and 3 bases, there was a span of 12 bases. Germline V gives CDR1 GTSNPN, CDR2 SVGIG (reference sequence). The CDR3 contains 14 residues.

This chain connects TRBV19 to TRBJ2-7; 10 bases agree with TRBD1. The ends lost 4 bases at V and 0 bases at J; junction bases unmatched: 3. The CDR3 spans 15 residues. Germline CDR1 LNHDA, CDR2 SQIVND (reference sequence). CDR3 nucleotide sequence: TGTGCCAGTAGTAGACAGGGGGCGAGCTCCTACGAGCAGTACTTC. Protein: CASSRQGASSYEQYF.

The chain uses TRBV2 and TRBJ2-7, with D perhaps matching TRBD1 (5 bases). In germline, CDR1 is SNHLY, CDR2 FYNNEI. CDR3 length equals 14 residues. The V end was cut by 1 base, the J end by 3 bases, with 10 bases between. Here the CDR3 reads CASSEGSGFYEQYF. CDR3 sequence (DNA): TGTGCCAGCAGTGAAGGGTCAGGGTTCTACGAGCAGTACTTC.

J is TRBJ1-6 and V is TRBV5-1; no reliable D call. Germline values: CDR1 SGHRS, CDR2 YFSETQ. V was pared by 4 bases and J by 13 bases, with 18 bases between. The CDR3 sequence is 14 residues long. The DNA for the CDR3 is TGCGCCAGCAGCCCAACGGAGGCTTTACGTCCCCTCCACTTT. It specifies CASSPTEALRPLHF.

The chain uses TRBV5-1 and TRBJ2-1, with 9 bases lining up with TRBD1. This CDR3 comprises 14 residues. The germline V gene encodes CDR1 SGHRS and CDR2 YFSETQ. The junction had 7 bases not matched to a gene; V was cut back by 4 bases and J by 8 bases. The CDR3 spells CASSMDRGSDEQFF. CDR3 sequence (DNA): TGCGCCAGCAGCATGGACAGGGGTAGTGATGAGCAGTTCTTC. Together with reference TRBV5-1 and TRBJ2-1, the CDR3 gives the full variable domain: KAGVTQTPRYLIKTRGQQVTLSCSPISGHRSVSWYQQTPGQGLQFLFEYFSETQRNKGNFPGRFSGRQFSNSRSEMNVSTLELGDSALYLCASSMDRGSDEQFFGPGTRLTVL.

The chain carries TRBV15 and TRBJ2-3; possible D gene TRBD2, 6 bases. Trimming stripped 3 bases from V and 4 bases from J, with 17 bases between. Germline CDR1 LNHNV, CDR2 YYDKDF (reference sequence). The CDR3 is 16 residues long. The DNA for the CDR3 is TGTGCCACCAGCAGCATCTGGACTACGGGCGCAGATACGCAGTATTTT. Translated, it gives CATSSIWTTGADTQYF.

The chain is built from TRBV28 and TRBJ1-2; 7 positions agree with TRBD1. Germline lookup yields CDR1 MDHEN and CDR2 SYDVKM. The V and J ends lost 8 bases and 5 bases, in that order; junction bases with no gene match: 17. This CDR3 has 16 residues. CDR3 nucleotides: TGTGCCAGCCTCCGTCCCGGGAGGGGGCCGAGTTATGGCTACACCTTC. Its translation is CASLRPGRGPSYGYTF.

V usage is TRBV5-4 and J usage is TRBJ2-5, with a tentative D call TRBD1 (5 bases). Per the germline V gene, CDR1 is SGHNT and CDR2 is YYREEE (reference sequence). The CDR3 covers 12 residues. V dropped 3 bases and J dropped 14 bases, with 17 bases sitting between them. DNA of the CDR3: TGTGCCAGCAGCTGGGGCGAGTCCTCCACATACTTC. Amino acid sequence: CASSWGESSTYF.